This T cell receptor beta chain is drawn from a study of T cell changes during pregnancy in multiple sclerosis (dated by TCRdb to between 2018 and 2021). In the study overall: Changes in the T cell repertoire over the course of pregnancy were examined in this study in women with multiple sclerosis.

The library came from the immunoSEQ multiplex PCR assay. TCRdb retrieved this table from immuneACCESS and kept in-frame rearrangements only. Not all clones are present; in checked studies, unresolved V genes account for under half, and no reason is known for the remainder. For this sample the table gives 35,000 to 40,000 clones, of which just over 90% were detected only once. The top ten clonotypes cover 0.37% of the sample. The CDR3 has 13 amino acids, counting the end cysteine and phenylalanine. Only the CDR3 region is kept as DNA, spanning 39 bases read in frame from base 1. CDR1 and CDR2 (MNHNY, SVGAGI) derive from the germline V gene (reference sequence). V is pruned by 8 bases and J by 1 base, leaving 5 bases of the junction without a gene match. This clone was detected once. No cognate antigen has been identified for it. One base away there is no much larger clone; base qualities are not given.

The source is a female donor in good health, enrolled as a control in a pregnancy study. The material was CD4+ T cells from peripheral blood mononuclear cells, obtained in the third trimester of pregnancy. The chain couples TRBV6-6 to TRBJ2-7, with 7 middle bases fitting TRBD2. This receptor has the CDR3 CASHGGGSYEQYF. At the DNA level, the sequence is TGTGCCAGCCACGGCGGGGGATCCTACGAGCAGTACTTC.